These 14 T cell receptor beta chains were all obtained from the same sample, sequenced in a study of cytomegalovirus exposure and HLA in healthy donors. The primer mix had 60 Vbeta and 13 Jbeta primers. The repertoire was sequenced with immunoSEQ multiplex PCR; TCRdb's copy has only in-frame clones and lacks some. The sample yields 150,000 to 200,000 clones, 75% to 85% seen once. The sequenced sample was PBMCs. The source of these receptors is a woman aged 45-65 years in good health and CMV-seropositive.

The chain recombines TRBV30 with TRBJ2-2, with TRBD2 identical over 11 bases. V lost 7 bases and J lost 7; bases outside the gene matches: 5. This CDR3 region has 13 residues. CDR1 is GTSNPN and CDR2 is SVGIG in the germline V gene (reference sequence). CDR3 sequence (DNA): TGTGCCTTTAGCGGGGGGGCCGTCGGGGAGCTGTTTTTT. Its translation is CAFSGGAVGELFF.

The chain links TRBV5-6 to TRBJ1-4; no clear D. The CDR3 loop spans 14 amino acids. The V end was cut by 4 bases, the J end by 1 base, with 8 bases between. Germline values: CDR1 SGHDT, CDR2 YYEEEE. CDR3 in DNA: TGTGCCAGCAGCCCGAGAGGAACTAATGAAAAACTGTTTTTT. Residues: CASSPRGTNEKLFF.

V is TRBV19 and J is TRBJ1-1, with a possible D match to TRBD1 (5 bases). CDR3 length: 16 amino acids. Looked up from germline, CDR1 is LNHDA and CDR2 is SQIVND (reference sequence). V was shortened by 2 bases and J by 3 bases, with 16 bases between the two germline ends. The CDR3: CASSIYGALSHTEAFF. The CDR3 DNA is TGTGCCAGTAGTATATATGGGGCTTTATCGCACACTGAAGCTTTCTTT.

The rearrangement links TRBV21-1 to TRBJ1-1. TRBV21-1 is recorded as a pseudogene. The CDR3 is 11 amino acids. The CDR3 DNA follows: TGTGCCAGCTCGAGGAGGACTGAAGCTTTCTTT. It encodes CASSRRTEAFF.

The table lists this clone with a few counts. The chain employs TRBV2 and TRBJ2-1, with 10 bases identical to TRBD1. Losses at the gene ends were 11 bases for V and 5 bases for J; bases not matched to a gene: 9. Germline V gene sequence: CDR1 SNHLY, CDR2 FYNNEI. The CDR3 consists of 14 residues. The CDR3 nucleotides are TGTGCCGGGTCCCGGGACAGGGGTGACAATGAGCAGTTCTTC. Protein: CAGSRDRGDNEQFF.

The chain combines TRBV2 with TRBJ1-1; D gene unclear. CDR3 length equals 12 residues. Trimming took off 8 bases at V and 0 bases at J, with 7 bases between the two ends. Germline V gene sequence: CDR1 SNHLY, CDR2 FYNNEI. CDR3: CASVSVNTEAFF. CDR3 nucleotides: TGTGCCAGCGTATCAGTGAACACTGAAGCTTTCTTT. Full variable domain (missing parts from reference TRBV2 and TRBJ1-1): EPEVTQTPSHQVTQMGQEVILRCVPISNHLYFYWYRQILGQKVEFLVSFYNNEISEKSEIFDDQFSVERPDGSNFTLKIRSTKLEDSAMYFCASVSVNTEAFFGQGTRLTVV.

The CDR3 is CASSLGGTGNTGELFF. CDR3 coding DNA: TGTGCCAGCAGTCTAGGGGGGACAGGGAACACCGGGGAGCTGTTTTTT. The chain carries TRBV2 and TRBJ2-2, with TRBD1 matching 8 bases. The CDR3 runs 16 residues. With V trimmed by 5 bases and J by 1 base, 6 bases remained unmatched. Germline lookup yields CDR1 SNHLY and CDR2 FYNNEI. The full variable domain, in which reference TRBV2 and TRBJ2-2 provide the parts outside the CDR3, is EPEVTQTPSHQVTQMGQEVILRCVPISNHLYFYWYRQILGQKVEFLVSFYNNEISEKSEIFDDQFSVERPDGSNFTLKIRSTKLEDSAMYFCASSLGGTGNTGELFFGEGSRLTVL.

V is TRBV2 and J is TRBJ1-1; D gene uncertain. Trimming left V 7 bases short and J 0 bases short, with 18 bases between. Germline V gives CDR1 SNHLY, CDR2 FYNNEI. The CDR3 totals 16 residues. CDR3: CASTTIGLKLNTEAFF. The CDR3 DNA follows: TGTGCCAGCACTACTATCGGTTTAAAATTGAACACTGAAGCTTTCTTT.

The chain links TRBV5-1 to TRBJ1-4; D remains ambiguous. CDR1 is SGHRS, CDR2 YFSETQ, per germline. V lost 1 base to trimming and J lost 8 bases, with 6 bases between them. The CDR3 has 12 residues. The chain's CDR3 is CASSLSGEKLFF. DNA of the CDR3: TGCGCCAGCAGCTTGTCGGGGGAAAAACTGTTTTTT.

The chain joins TRBV14 to TRBJ2-1, with TRBD1 identical over 10 bases. Germline V gene sequence: CDR1 SGHDN, CDR2 FVKESK. CDR3 length equals 16 residues. The trim removed 4 bases at V and 6 bases at J, leaving 9 bases unmatched. As DNA, the CDR3 is TGTGCCAGCAGCCCAGTGGGGGACAGGGGACGCAATGAGCAGTTCTTC. Translated: CASSPVGDRGRNEQFF.

This chain joins TRBV6-1 and TRBJ1-5; perhaps TRBD1 as D (6 bases). The CDR3 consists of 13 residues. V was trimmed by 7 bases and J by 1 base, leaving 8 bases between them. Germline V gene lookup returns CDR1 MNHNS and CDR2 SASEGT. DNA for the CDR3: TGTGCCAGCACAACAGGGAGCAATCAGCCCCAGCATTTT. Protein product: CASTTGSNQPQHF.

V and J are TRBV2 and TRBJ2-7; a weak D match, TRBD1 (6 bases). Germline values: CDR1 SNHLY, CDR2 FYNNEI. The ends were cut back, 6 bases at V and 3 bases at J, with 18 bases in the middle. The CDR3 length is 15 residues. The CDR3 coding sequence is TGTGCCAGCAGCCAACGGACAGTTTCCTTCTACGAGCAGTACTTC. Amino acids: CASSQRTVSFYEQYF.

The chain carries TRBV7-8 and TRBJ2-2; TRBD2 aligns across 8 bases. The V gene's germline CDR1 is SGHVS and CDR2 FQNEAQ. V was pared by 2 bases and J by 2 bases, with 4 bases of the junction left unmatched. The CDR3 totals 16 residues. The CDR3 region has the DNA TGTGCCAGCAGCTTACGAGCGGGGGCTAACACCGGGGAGCTGTTTTTT. Its translation is CASSLRAGANTGELFF. Variable domain in full (rest from reference TRBV7-8 and TRBJ2-2): GAGVSQSPRYKVAKRGQDVALRCDPISGHVSLFWYQQALGQGPEFLTYFQNEAQLDKSGLPSDRFFAERPEGSVSTLKIQRTQQEDSAVYLCASSLRAGANTGELFFGEGSRLTVL.

The gene calls are TRBV6-1 and TRBJ2-7; no definite D call. Trimming cost V 6 bases and J 2 bases, with 8 bases left between them. CDR1 and CDR2 from the germline V gene are MNHNS and SASEGT. The CDR3 sequence is 12 residues long. This chain's CDR3 is CASRSEAYEQYF. The CDR3, as DNA: TGTGCCAGCAGATCTGAGGCCTACGAGCAGTACTTC.